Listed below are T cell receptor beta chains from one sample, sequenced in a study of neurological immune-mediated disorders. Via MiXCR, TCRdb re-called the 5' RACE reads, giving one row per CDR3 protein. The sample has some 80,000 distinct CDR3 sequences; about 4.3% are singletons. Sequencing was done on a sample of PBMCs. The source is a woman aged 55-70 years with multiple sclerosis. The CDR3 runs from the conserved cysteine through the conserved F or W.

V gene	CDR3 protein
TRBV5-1	CASSLDRQWNEKLFF
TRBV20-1	CSASTGRDGYTF
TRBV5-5	CASRGGGAGNQPQHF
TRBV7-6	CASSLGGQRTQYF
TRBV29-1	CSGDRGSYGYTF
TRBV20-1	CSASHVGGQETQYF
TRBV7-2	CASSLYGETQYF
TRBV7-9	CASSLAMGGSTDTQYF
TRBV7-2	CASSLVGNILQETQYF
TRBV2	CASSRGLGYTF
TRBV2	CASSVGGAKNIQYF
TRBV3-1	CASSQVVAGGHPTNNEQFF
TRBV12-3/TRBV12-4	CASNPTGNNEQYF
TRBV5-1	CASRDLAGGPGSEQFF
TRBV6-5	CASSYSITGSWTGELFF
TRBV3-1	CASSQPGTGQQREQYF
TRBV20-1	CSARDSAGGPKTQYF
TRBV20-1	CSATPPGFQSNQPQHF
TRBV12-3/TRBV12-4	CASSTRRTSGGAYNEQFF
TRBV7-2	CASSLREISNTEAFF
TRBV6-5	CASTNRKNIQYF
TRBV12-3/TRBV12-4	CASRNRGSYEQYF
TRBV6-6	CASSYRGPETQYF
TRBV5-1	CASSPRSSGNTIYF
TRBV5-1	CASSSGVGSSTDTQYF
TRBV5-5	CASSLRRDATEAFF
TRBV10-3	CAISESRNEQYF
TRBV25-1	CASRGTSGGQPYEQYF
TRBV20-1	CSARQYNEQFF
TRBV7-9	CASSLGVGSSYNEQFF
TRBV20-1	CSAGTPFPQSRNEQFF
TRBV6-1	CASHPGQLGYTF
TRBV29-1	CSGTQGNTEAFF
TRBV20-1	CSASSGRNSPLHF
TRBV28	CATMDLGETQYF
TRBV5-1	CASSLAAQETQYF
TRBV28	CASSPRDRGVSPLHF
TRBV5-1	CASSLPLESDTQYF
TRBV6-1	CASRATSGGITDEQFF
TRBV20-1	CSARDPENRGRFRRETQYF
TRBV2	CACRRAVNTGELFF
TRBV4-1	CASSQTDTQYF
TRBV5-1	CASRIGGQNLEAFF
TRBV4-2	CASSQVNLYHQETQYF